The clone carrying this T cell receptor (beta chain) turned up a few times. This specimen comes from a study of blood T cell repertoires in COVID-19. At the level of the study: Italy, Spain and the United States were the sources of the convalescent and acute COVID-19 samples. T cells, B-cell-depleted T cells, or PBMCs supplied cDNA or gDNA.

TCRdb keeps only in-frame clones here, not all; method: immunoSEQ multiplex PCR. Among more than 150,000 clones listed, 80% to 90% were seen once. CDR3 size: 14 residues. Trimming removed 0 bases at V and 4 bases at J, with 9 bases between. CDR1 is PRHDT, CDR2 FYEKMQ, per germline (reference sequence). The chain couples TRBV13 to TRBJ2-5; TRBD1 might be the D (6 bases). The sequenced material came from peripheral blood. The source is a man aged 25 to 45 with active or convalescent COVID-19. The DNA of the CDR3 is TGTGCCAGCAGCTTAGGGGGGGCGAGAGAGACCCAGTACTTC. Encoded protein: CASSLGGARETQYF.